This T cell receptor (beta chain) was profiled in a study of T-cell reconstitution after alpha-beta-depleted transplantation in children. This clonotype occurred a few times. Unique molecular identifiers were incorporated into the prepared TCRbeta library. MiXCR, applied by TCRdb to the PCR reads, yields one record per CDR3 protein. The sample lists around 380,000 distinct CDR3 sequences; around 9.9% were seen once. This clonotype was obtained from a human donor who donated a stem cell graft to a child with acute myeloid leukemia. The sample in question was PBMCs from the stem cell graft donor, obtained from the stem cell graft.

The CDR3 coding sequence is TGTGCCAGCAGATCCCGGGCCACAGATACGCAGTATTTT. As protein: CASRSRATDTQYF. The genes are TRBV27 and TRBJ2-3; no firm D call. Germline-derived CDR1 and CDR2 are MNHEY and SMNVEV (reference sequence). The CDR3 extends over 13 amino acids. The ends were cut back, 6 bases at V and 2 bases at J, with 9 bases in the middle.